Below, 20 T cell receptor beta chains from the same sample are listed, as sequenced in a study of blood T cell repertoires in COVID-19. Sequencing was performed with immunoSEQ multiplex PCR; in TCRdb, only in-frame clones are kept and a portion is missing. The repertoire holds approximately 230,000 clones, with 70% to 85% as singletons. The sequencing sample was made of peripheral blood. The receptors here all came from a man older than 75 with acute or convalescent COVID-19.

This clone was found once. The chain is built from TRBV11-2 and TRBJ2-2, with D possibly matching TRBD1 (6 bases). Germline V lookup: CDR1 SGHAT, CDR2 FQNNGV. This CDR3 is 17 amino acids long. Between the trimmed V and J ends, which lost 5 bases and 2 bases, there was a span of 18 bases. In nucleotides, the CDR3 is TGTGCCAGCAGCAACCGATACAGGGCCCGAAACACCGGGGAGCTGTTTTTT. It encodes CASSNRYRARNTGELFF.

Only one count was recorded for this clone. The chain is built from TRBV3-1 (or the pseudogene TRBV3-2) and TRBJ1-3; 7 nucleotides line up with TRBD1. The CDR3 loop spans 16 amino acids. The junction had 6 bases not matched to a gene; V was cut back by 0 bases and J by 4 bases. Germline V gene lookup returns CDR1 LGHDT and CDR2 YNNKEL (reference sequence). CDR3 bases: TGTGCCAGCAGCCAAGAAGGACAGGTGATCGGAAACACCATATATTTT. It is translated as CASSQEGQVIGNTIYF.

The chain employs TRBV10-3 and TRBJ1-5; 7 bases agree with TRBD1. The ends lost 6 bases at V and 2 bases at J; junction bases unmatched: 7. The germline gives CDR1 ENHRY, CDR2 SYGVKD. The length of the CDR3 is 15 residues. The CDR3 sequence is CAIRAGGNGNQPQHF. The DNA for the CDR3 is TGTGCCATCAGGGCAGGGGGAAATGGCAATCAGCCCCAGCATTTT.

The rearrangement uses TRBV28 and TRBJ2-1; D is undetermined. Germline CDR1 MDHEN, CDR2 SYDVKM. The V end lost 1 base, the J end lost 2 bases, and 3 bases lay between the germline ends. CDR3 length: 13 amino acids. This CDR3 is CASSLFTYNEQFF. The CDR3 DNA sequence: TGTGCCAGCAGTTTATTTACCTACAATGAGCAGTTCTTC.

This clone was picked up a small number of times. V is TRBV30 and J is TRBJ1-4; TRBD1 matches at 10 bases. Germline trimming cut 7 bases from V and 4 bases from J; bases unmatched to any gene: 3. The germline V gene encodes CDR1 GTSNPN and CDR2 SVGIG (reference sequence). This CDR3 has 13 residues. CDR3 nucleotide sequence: TGTGCCTTAGACAGGGGGCTTAATGAAAAACTGTTTTTT. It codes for CALDRGLNEKLFF.

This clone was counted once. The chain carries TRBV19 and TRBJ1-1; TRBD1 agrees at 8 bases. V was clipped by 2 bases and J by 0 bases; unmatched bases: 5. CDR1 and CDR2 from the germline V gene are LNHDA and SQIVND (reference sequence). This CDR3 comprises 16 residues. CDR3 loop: CASSIMGDRMNTEAFF. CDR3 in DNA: TGTGCCAGTAGTATAATGGGGGACAGGATGAACACTGAAGCTTTCTTT.

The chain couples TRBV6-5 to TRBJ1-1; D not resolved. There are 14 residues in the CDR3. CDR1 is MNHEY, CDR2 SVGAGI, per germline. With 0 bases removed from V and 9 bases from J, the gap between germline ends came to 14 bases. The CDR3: CASSYSREGPQAFF. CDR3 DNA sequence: TGTGCCAGCAGTTACTCGCGAGAGGGTCCCCAAGCTTTCTTT.

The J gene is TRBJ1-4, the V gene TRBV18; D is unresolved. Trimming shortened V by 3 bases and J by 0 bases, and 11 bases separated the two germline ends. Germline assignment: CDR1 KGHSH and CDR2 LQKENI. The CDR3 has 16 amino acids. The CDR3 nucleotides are TGTGCCAGCTCACCCCTAGTGGGTTCAACTAATGAAAAACTGTTTTTT. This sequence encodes CASSPLVGSTNEKLFF.

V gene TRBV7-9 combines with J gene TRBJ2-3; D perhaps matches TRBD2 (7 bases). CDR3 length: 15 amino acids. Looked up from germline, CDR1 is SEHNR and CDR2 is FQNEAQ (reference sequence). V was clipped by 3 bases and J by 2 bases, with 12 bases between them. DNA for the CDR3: TGTGCCAGCAGCTTTGAGGGGGGGAACACAGATACGCAGTATTTT. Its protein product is CASSFEGGNTDTQYF.

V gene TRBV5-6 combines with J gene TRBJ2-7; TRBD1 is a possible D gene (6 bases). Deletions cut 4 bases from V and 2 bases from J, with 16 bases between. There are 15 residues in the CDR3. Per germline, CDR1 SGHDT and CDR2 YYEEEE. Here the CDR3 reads CASSAGTLDAYEQYF. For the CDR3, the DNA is TGTGCCAGCAGCGCCGGGACATTGGACGCCTACGAGCAGTACTTC.

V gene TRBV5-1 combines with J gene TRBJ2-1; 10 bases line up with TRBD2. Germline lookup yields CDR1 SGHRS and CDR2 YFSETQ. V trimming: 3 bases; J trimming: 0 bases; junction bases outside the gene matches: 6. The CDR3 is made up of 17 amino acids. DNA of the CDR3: TGCGCCAGCAGCTCTGGACTAGCGGACAACTCCTACAATGAGCAGTTCTTC. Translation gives CASSSGLADNSYNEQFF.

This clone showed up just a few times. CDR3 DNA: TGTGCCAGCAGTGACCCCGACAGGGACAGAGGCTACACCTTC. As protein: CASSDPDRDRGYTF. This chain links TRBV25-1 with TRBJ1-2; 7 positions agree with TRBD1. V shed 3 bases, J shed 8 bases, and the junction held 9 bases outside the gene matches. The germline V gene encodes CDR1 MGHDK and CDR2 SYGVNS. This CDR3 has 14 residues.

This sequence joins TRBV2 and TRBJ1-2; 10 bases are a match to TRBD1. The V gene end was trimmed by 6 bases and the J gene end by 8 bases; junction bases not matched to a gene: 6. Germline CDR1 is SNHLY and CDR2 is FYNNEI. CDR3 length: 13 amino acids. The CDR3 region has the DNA TGTGCCAGCAGGGGACAGGGGATCGACGGCTACACCTTC. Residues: CASRGQGIDGYTF.

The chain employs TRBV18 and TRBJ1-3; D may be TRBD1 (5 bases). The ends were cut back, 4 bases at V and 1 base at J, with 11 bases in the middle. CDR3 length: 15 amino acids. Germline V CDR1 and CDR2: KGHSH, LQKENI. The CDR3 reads CASSQGFTSGNTIYF. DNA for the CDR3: TGTGCCAGCTCACAGGGGTTTACTTCTGGAAACACCATATATTTT.

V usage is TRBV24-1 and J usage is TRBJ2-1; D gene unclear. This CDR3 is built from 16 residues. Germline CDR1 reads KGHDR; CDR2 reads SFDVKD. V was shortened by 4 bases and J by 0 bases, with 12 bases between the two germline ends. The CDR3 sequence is CATSDPTRSSYNEQFF. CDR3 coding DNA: TGTGCCACCAGTGACCCAACGAGGAGCTCCTACAATGAGCAGTTCTTC.

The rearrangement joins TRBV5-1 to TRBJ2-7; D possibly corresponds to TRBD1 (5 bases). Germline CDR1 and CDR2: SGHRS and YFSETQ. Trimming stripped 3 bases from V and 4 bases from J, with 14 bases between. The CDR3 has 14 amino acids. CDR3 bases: TGCGCCAGCAGCTCCTTGGGGCGTTTTTACGAGCAGTACTTC. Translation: CASSSLGRFYEQYF.

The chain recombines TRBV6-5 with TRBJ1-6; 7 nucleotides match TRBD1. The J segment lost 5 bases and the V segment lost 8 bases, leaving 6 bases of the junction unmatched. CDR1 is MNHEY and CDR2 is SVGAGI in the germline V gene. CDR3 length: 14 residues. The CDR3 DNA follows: TGTGCCAGCTCGCTGACAGGGAATAATTCACCCCTCCACTTT. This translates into CASSLTGNNSPLHF.

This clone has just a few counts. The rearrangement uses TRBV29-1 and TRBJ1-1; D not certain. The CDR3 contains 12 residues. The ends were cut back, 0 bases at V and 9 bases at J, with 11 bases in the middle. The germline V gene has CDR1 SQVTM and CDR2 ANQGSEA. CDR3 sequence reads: CSVEDGGIKAFF. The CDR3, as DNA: TGCAGCGTTGAAGATGGCGGGATCAAAGCTTTCTTT. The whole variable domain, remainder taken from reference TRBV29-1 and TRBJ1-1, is SAVISQKPSRDICQRGTSLTIQCQVDSQVTMMFWYRQQPGQSLTLIATANQGSEATYESGFVIDKFPISRPNLTFSTLTVSNMSPEDSSIYLCSVEDGGIKAFFGQGTRLTVV.

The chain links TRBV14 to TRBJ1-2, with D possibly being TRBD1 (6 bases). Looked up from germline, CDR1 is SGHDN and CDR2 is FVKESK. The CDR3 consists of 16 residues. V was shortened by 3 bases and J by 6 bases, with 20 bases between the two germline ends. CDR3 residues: CASSHLSGASGNGYTF. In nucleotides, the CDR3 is TGTGCCAGCAGCCACCTTTCAGGGGCCTCTGGGAATGGCTACACCTTC. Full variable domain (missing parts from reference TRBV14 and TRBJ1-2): EAGVTQFPSHSVIEKGQTVTLRCDPISGHDNLYWYRRVMGKEIKFLLHFVKESKQDESGMPNNRFLAERTGGTYSTLKVQPAELEDSGVYFCASSHLSGASGNGYTFGSGTRLTVV.

The CDR3 DNA reads TGTGCCACCAGCAGAGCCAGGACAGCCTTTGGCTACACCTTC. Its translation: CATSRARTAFGYTF. The chain joins TRBV15 to TRBJ1-2; tentative D call: TRBD1 (6 bases). This CDR3 contains 14 residues. Germline CDR1 LNHNV, CDR2 YYDKDF (reference sequence). V shed 1 base and J shed 7 bases, with 13 bases lying between them.